This entry is about one T cell receptor beta chain. CDR1 is LGHNA and CDR2 is YNFKEQ in the germline V gene. The CDR3 has 14 amino acids. V dropped 9 bases and J dropped 6; count of bases not matched to a gene: 10. This record comes from a study of blood T cell repertoires in COVID-19. Clones were read by immunoSEQ multiplex PCR, and TCRdb kept only the in-frame ones, dropping some. Of fewer than 15,000 clones detected, around 90% appear once; the ten largest clones hold less than 25%. The rearrangement links TRBV4-2 to TRBJ1-1; 10 positions agree with TRBD1. The material sequenced was peripheral blood. The source is a human donor with active COVID-19. The donor label of this sample is uncertain. The CDR3 DNA reads as TGTGCCAGTAGACGGGACAGGGGTCGTCCTGAAGCTTTCTTT. As protein: CASRRDRGRPEAFF.